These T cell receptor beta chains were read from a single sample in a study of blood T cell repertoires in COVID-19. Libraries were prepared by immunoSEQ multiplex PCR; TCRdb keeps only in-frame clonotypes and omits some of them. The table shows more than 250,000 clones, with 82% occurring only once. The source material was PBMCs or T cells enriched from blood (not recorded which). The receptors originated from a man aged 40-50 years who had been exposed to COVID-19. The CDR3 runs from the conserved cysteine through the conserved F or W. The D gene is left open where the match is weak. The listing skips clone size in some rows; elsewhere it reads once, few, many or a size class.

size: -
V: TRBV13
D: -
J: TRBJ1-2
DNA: TGTGCCAGCAGCTTTTACAGGGCCTATGGCTACACCTTC
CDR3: CASSFYRAYGYTF

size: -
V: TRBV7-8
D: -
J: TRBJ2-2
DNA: TGTGCCAGCCCCCCCCGAGGGAGAAGCGCCGGGGAGCTGTTTTTT
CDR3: CASPPRGRSAGELFF

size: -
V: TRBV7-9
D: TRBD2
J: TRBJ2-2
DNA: TGTGCCAGCAGCCCCGGGAGGGCGAACACCGGGGAGCTGTTTTTT
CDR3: CASSPGRANTGELFF

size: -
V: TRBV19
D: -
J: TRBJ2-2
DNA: TGTGCCAGTAGTCGGGAAGGCGCGACCGGGGAGCTGTTTTTT
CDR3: CASSREGATGELFF

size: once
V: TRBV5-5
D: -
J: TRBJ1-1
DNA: TGTGCCAGCAGTTGGACGGGAGGCACTGAAGCTTTCTTT
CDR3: CASSWTGGTEAFF

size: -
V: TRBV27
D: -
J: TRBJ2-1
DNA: TGTGCCAGCAGTTCACGAGGGAGTGGAGAGGGTGAGCAGTTCTTC
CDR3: CASSSRGSGEGEQFF

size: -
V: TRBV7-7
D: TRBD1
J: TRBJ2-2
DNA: TGTGCTAGCACCGGGACAGCAACAGGCACCGGGGAGCTGTTTTTT
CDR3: CASTGTATGTGELFF

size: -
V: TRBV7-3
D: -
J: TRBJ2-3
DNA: TGTGCCAGCAGCTTATCGGATACGCAGTATTTT
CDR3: CASSLSDTQYF

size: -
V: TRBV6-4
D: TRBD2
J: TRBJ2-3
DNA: TGTGCCAGCAGTGGGGCTAGCGGGAGCACAGATACGCAGTATTTT
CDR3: CASSGASGSTDTQYF

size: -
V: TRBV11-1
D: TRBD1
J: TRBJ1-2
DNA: TGTGCCAGCAGCCCGACGGGACAGCTTGGCTATGGCTACACCTTC
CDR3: CASSPTGQLGYGYTF

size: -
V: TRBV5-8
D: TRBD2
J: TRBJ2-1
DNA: TGTGCCAGCAGCTTGACTAGCGGGTACAATGAGCAGTTCTTC
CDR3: CASSLTSGYNEQFF

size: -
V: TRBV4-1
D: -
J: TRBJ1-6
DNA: TGCGCCAGCAGCCAAGGGGGTGGCAGGGGAATTAATAATTCACCCCTCCACTTT
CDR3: CASSQGGGRGINNSPLHF

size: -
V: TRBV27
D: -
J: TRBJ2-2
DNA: TGTGCCAGCAGTTTTGGCGCCCAGGGGCTGTTTTTT
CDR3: CASSFGAQGLFF

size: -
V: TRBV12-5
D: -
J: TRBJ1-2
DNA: TGTGCTAGTGGTTTGTTTCCCTTTACTAACTATGGCTACACCTTC
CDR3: CASGLFPFTNYGYTF

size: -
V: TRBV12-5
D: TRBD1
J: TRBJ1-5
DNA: TGTGCTAGTGGAGTTGGGACAGGGAGGTCATGGGGCAATCAGCCCCAGCATTTT
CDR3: CASGVGTGRSWGNQPQHF

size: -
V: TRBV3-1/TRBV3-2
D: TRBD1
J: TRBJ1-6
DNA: TGTGCCAGCAGCCAGGGACAGGCAAATAATTCACCCCTCCACTTT
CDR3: CASSQGQANNSPLHF

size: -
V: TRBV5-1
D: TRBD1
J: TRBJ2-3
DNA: TGCGCCAGCAGCTTGGGGACAGGGTCAGATACGCAGTATTTT
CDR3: CASSLGTGSDTQYF

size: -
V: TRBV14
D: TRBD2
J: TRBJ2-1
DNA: TGTGCCAGCAGCCAACCCCTAGCGGGAGTTTTAAATGAGCAGTTCTTC
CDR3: CASSQPLAGVLNEQFF

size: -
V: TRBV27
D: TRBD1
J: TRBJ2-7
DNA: TGTGCCAGCAGTTGGGAAGGGACAGGGGCTGGCGAGCAGTACTTC
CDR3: CASSWEGTGAGEQYF

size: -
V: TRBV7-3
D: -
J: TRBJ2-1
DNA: TGTGCCAGCAGCTTAACGCTGGGTAGCGGCTACAATGAGCAGTTCTTC
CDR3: CASSLTLGSGYNEQFF

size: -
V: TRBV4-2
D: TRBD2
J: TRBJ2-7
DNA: TGTGCCAGCAGCCAAGGACTAGCGTACTACGAGCAGTACTTC
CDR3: CASSQGLAYYEQYF

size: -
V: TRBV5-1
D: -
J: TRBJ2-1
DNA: TGCGCCAGCAGCCCTCCGTCTAGTATGAATGAGCAGTTCTTC
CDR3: CASSPPSSMNEQFF

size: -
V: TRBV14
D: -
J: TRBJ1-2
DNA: TGTGCCAGCAGCCAGACAGTAGGTGGAGGCTACACCTTC
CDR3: CASSQTVGGGYTF

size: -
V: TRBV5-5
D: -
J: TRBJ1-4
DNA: TGTGCCAGCAGCTTGGGGGCCCTCGGAAATGAAAAACTGTTTTTT
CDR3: CASSLGALGNEKLFF

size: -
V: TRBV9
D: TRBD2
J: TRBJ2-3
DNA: TGTGCCAGCAGCGTAGGCGCCGTTGGACTAGCGGCCACAGATACGCAGTATTTT
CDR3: CASSVGAVGLAATDTQYF

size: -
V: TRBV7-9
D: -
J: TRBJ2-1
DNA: TGTGCCAGCAGCTTAGATCTTAGCGGCTATTCCTACAATGAGCAGTTCTTC
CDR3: CASSLDLSGYSYNEQFF

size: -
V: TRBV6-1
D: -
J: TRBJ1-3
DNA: TGTGCCAGCAGTGACAGGGGTTACACCATATATTTT
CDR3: CASSDRGYTIYF

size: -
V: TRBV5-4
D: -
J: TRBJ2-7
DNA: TGTGCCAGCAGCTTGCGAGCGGCGGGTGACGAGCAGTACTTC
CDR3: CASSLRAAGDEQYF

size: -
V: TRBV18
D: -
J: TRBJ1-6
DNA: TGTGCCAGCTCACCCTGGGGGACTGAAGATTCACCCCTCCACTTT
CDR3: CASSPWGTEDSPLHF

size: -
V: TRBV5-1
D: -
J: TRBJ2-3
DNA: TGCGCCAGCAGCTTGAGGCGGGCCCTAGATACGCAGTATTTT
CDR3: CASSLRRALDTQYF

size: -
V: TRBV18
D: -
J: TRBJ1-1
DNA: TGTGCCAGCTCCCTCGGGGGGGACACTGAAGCTTTCTTT
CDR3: CASSLGGDTEAFF

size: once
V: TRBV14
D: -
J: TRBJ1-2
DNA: TGTGCCAGCACCATAGGAGGGGCGCGTGGCTACACCTTC
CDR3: CASTIGGARGYTF

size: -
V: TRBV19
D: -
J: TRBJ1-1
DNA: TGTGCCAGTAGTATAACCGCGTTGGCTGAAGCTTTCTTT
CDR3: CASSITALAEAFF

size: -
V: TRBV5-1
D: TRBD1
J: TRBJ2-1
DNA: TGCGCCAGCAGCTTGGAACAGGGGGAGCAGTTCTTC
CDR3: CASSLEQGEQFF

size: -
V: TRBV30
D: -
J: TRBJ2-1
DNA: TGTGCCTGGGAAACCGGGACTCGCTATGAGCAGTTCTTC
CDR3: CAWETGTRYEQFF

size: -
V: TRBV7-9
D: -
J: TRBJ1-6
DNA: TGTGCCAGCAGCTTACTGGGCCCCAAAAATTCACCCCTCCACTTT
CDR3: CASSLLGPKNSPLHF

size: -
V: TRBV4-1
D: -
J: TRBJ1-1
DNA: TGCGCCAGCAGCCAAGGCCCCCAAGCAGGGGCGCCTGAAGCTTTCTTT
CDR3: CASSQGPQAGAPEAFF

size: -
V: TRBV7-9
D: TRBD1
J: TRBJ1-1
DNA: TGTGCCAGCAGCTTAGGGGGTATAGGGGGCGCGTGGACTGAAGCTTTCTTT
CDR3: CASSLGGIGGAWTEAFF

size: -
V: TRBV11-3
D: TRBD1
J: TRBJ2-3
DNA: TGTGCCAGCAGCTACGGGACAGGGGCGCAGTATTTT
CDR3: CASSYGTGAQYF

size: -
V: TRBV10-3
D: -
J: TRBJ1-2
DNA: TGTGCCATCAGTGACCGGACAGACAACTATGGCTACACCTTC
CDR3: CAISDRTDNYGYTF

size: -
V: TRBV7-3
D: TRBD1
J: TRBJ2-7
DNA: TGTGCCAGCAGCTTTTTAGGGGGCGGGGAGCAGTACTTC
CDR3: CASSFLGGGEQYF

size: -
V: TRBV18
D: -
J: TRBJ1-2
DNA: TGTGCCAGCTCACCACTTGCCAGGGTGTATGGCTACACCTTC
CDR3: CASSPLARVYGYTF

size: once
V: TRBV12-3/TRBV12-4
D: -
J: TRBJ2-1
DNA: TGTGCCAGCAGTTTGGCAGTCTACAATGAGCAGTTCTTC
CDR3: CASSLAVYNEQFF